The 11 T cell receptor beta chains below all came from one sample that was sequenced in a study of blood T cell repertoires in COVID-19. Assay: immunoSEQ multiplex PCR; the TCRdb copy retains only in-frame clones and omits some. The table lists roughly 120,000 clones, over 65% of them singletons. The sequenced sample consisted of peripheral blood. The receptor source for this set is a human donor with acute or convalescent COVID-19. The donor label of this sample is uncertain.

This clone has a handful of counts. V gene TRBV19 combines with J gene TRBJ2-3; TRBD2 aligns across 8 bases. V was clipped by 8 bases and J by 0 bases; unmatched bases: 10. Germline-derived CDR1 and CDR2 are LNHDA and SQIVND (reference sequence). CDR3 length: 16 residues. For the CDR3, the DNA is TGTGCCAGTGGGACTAGACAGGCCATTAGCACAGATACGCAGTATTTT. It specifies CASGTRQAISTDTQYF.

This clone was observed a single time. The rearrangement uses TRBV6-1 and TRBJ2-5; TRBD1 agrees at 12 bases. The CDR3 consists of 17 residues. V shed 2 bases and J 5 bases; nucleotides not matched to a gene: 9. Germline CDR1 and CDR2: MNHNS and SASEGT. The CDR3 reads CASSEFLGQGARETQYF. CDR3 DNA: TGTGCCAGCAGTGAATTTTTGGGACAGGGGGCACGGGAGACCCAGTACTTC.

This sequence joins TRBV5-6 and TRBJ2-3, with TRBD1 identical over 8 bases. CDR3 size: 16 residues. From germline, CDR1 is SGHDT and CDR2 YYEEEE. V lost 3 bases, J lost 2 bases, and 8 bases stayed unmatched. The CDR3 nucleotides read TGTGCCAGCAGCTACCGCCCGACAGGGGCCACAGATACGCAGTATTTT. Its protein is CASSYRPTGATDTQYF. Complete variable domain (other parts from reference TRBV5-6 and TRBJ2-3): DAGVTQSPTHLIKTRGQQVTLRCSPKSGHDTVSWYQQALGQGPQFIFQYYEEEERQRGNFPDRFSGHQFPNYSSELNVNALLLGDSALYLCASSYRPTGATDTQYFGPGTRLTVL.

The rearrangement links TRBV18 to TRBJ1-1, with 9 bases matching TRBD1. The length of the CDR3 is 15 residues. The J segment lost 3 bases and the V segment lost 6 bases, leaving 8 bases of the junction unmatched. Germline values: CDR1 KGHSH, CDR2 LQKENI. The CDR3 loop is CASSRQGGVDTEAFF. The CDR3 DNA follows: TGTGCCAGCTCTCGACAGGGGGGGGTTGACACTGAAGCTTTCTTT.

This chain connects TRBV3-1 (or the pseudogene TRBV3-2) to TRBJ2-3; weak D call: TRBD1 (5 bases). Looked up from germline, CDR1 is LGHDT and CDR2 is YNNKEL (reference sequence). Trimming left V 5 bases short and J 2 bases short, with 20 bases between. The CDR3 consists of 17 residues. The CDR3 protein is CASSKGVPARHTDTQYF. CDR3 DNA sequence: TGTGCCAGCAGCAAAGGGGTCCCGGCCCGACACACAGATACGCAGTATTTT.

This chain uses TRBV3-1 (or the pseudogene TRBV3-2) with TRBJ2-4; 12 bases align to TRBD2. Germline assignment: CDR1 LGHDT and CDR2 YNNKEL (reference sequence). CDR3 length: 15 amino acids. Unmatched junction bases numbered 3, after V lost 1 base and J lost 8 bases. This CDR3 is CASSQGTSGVHIQYF. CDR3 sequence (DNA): TGTGCCAGCAGCCAAGGGACTAGCGGGGTACACATTCAGTACTTC.

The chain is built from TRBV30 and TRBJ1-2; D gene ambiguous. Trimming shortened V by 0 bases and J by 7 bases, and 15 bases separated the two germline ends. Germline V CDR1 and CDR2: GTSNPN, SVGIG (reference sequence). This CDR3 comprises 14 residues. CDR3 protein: CAWSVTPPGGGYTF. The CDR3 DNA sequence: TGTGCCTGGAGTGTAACCCCGCCCGGTGGTGGCTACACCTTC.

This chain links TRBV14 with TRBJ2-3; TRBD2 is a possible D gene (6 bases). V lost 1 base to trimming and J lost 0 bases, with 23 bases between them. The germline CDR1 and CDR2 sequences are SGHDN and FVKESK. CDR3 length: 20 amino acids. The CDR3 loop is CASSQGVGILAGSSTDTQYF. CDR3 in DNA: TGTGCCAGCAGCCAAGGCGTAGGGATACTAGCAGGTTCTAGCACAGATACGCAGTATTTT.

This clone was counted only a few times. The CDR3 region is CASSARTDYNSPLHF. The DNA for the CDR3 is TGTGCCAGCAGCGCCCGGACAGATTATAATTCACCCCTCCACTTT. J is TRBJ1-6 and V is TRBV13; a weak D match, TRBD1 (6 bases). This CDR3 region has 15 residues. From germline, CDR1 is PRHDT and CDR2 FYEKMQ (reference sequence). V lost 5 bases to trimming and J lost 4 bases, with 12 bases between them.

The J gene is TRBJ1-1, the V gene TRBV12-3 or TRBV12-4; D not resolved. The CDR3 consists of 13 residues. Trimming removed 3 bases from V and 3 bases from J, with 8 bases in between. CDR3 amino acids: CASSFKHDTEAFF. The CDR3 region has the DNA TGTGCCAGCAGTTTCAAGCATGACACTGAAGCTTTCTTT.

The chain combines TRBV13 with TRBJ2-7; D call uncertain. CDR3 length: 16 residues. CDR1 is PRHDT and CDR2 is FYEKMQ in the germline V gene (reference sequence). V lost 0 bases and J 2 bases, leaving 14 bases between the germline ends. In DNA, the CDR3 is TGTGCCAGCAGCTTAGGCCACGGTTCGGTCGCCTACGAGCAGTACTTC. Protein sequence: CASSLGHGSVAYEQYF.